A single T cell receptor beta chain is shown here with its context. These data are taken from a study of shared clonotypes between healthy human individuals. V lost 1 base and J lost 6, with 7 bases in between. The CDR3 extends over 13 amino acids. The germline V gene encodes CDR1 SGHAT and CDR2 FQNNGV. Every immunoSEQ plate was one replicate of a subset's evenly spread DNA. The table came from immunoSEQ multiplex PCR; TCRdb's copy has only in-frame clones and leaves some out. The sample consists of some 450,000 clones, 70% to 80% of them appearing once. The specimen sequenced was PBMCs. The chain links TRBV11-2 to TRBJ1-5, with D unclear. This receptor was identified in a middle-aged woman in good health. Some clones in this sample may be carry-over from other donors' samples. The chain's CDR3 is CASSLGNGQPQHF. The CDR3 DNA sequence: TGTGCCAGCAGCTTAGGCAACGGTCAGCCCCAGCATTTT.